These T cell receptor beta chains were read from a single sample in a study of shared clonotypes between healthy human individuals. The protocol was immunoSEQ multiplex PCR, while the TCRdb copy is restricted to in-frame clones and leaves out a portion. The table lists some 240,000 clones, about 69% of them singletons. Source material: memory CD4+ T cells sorted from blood. These receptors were obtained from a young man in good health. Both conserved end residues are part of each CDR3. The D gene is left open where the match is weak. Clone size is shown for a subset of rows, as once, few, many or a class of expanded clone.

cdr3_aa cdr3_nt clone_size cdr3_length j_call v_call d_call
CASSLMGGRADTQYF TGCGCCAGCAGCTTGATGGGGGGCCGGGCAGATACGCAGTATTTT - 15 TRBJ2-3 TRBV5-1 -
CASSFGRGYEQYF TGTGCCAGCAGCTTTGGGCGAGGCTACGAGCAGTACTTC - 13 TRBJ2-7 TRBV11-2 -
CASSILAGGSYNEQFF TGTGCCAGTAGTATTCTAGCGGGAGGCTCCTACAATGAGCAGTTCTTC once 16 TRBJ2-1 TRBV19 TRBD2
CASSLKQGATGELFF TGCGCCAGCAGTCTAAAACAGGGGGCAACAGGGGAGCTGTTTTTT - 15 TRBJ2-2 TRBV10-1 TRBD1
CAISESIPRTGTLIAKNIQYF TGTGCCATCAGTGAGTCGATCCCCCGGACAGGGACCCTAATAGCCAAAAACATTCAGTACTTC few 21 TRBJ2-4 TRBV10-3 TRBD1
CAISEPTSGSYIQYF TGTGCCATCAGTGAGCCAACTAGCGGGTCTTACATTCAGTACTTC few 15 TRBJ2-4 TRBV10-3 TRBD2
CASSQGQGDNQPQHF TGTGCCAGCAGCCAAGGACAGGGGGATAATCAGCCCCAGCATTTT - 15 TRBJ1-5 TRBV4-2 TRBD1
CASNARGNTIYF TGTGCCAGCAACGCACGGGGAAACACCATATATTTT - 12 TRBJ1-3 TRBV6-1 -
CASSLGVGSGYEQYF TGCGCCAGCAGCTTGGGGGTAGGGAGCGGATACGAGCAGTACTTC - 15 TRBJ2-7 TRBV5-1 -
CASSAGLAGVGDEQYF TGTGCCAGCAGCGCCGGACTAGCGGGAGTAGGCGACGAGCAGTACTTC few 16 TRBJ2-7 TRBV7-9 TRBD2
CASRLQSRAYEQYF TGTGCCAGTAGACTCCAGAGCCGAGCCTACGAGCAGTACTTC - 14 TRBJ2-7 TRBV19 -
CASSPGTANTGELFF TGCGCCAGCAGCCCCGGGACCGCGAACACCGGGGAGCTGTTTTTT - 15 TRBJ2-2 TRBV5-1 -
CASSSSGTPVGYTF TGTGCCAGCAGCTCCAGCGGGACCCCAGTGGGCTACACCTTC - 14 TRBJ1-2 TRBV7-2 -
CASSQGSEQYF TGTGCCAGCAGCCAAGGGAGCGAGCAGTACTTC - 11 TRBJ2-7 TRBV6-1 -
CASRLTSTGELFF TGTGCCAGCAGACTGACTAGTACCGGGGAGCTGTTTTTT - 13 TRBJ2-2 TRBV11-3 -
CAWSGQYQETQYF TGTGCCTGGAGTGGGCAGTACCAAGAGACCCAGTACTTC few 13 TRBJ2-5 TRBV30 -
CASSPRQGTGANVLTF TGTGCCAGTAGTCCGCGACAGGGGACTGGGGCCAACGTCCTGACTTTC - 16 TRBJ2-6 TRBV19 TRBD1
CASSLDGRAGSYEQYF TGCGCCAGCAGCTTGGACGGGAGGGCCGGCTCCTACGAGCAGTACTTC - 16 TRBJ2-7 TRBV5-1 TRBD2
CASSSRSRLVDTQYF TGTGCCAGCAGCTCCCGCTCGAGGCTAGTAGATACGCAGTATTTT - 15 TRBJ2-3 TRBV7-6 -